The rows below give T cell receptor beta chains drawn from one sample of a study of read filtering for tumor transcriptome and immune sequencing. TCRdb re-derived calls from the reads in MiXCR, one entry per CDR3 protein. The sample has roughly 6,000 distinct CDR3 sequences, roughly a quarter seen once; the top ten hold approximately 48%. The sample was a population of CD138-negative cells sorted from bone marrow. The receptors derive from a donor at least 40 years old with multiple myeloma. CDR3s include the opening cysteine and the closing phenylalanine or tryptophan. Fields, in order: D gene, V gene, CDR3 length, J gene, clone size, CDR3 protein, CDR3 DNA. The D gene is left open where the match is weak. Only part of the rows carry a size: once, few, many, or a class if the clone is expanded.

D gene: TRBD2
V gene: TRBV12-3/TRBV12-4
CDR3 length: 15
J gene: TRBJ2-1
clone size: many
CDR3 protein: CASSLAGGGGGEQFF
CDR3 DNA: TGTGCCAGCAGTTTAGCTGGCGGGGGGGGGGGCGAGCAGTTCTTC

D gene: -
V gene: TRBV2
CDR3 length: 13
J gene: TRBJ2-7
clone size: large
CDR3 protein: CASSDGQGYEQYF
CDR3 DNA: TGTGCCAGCAGTGATGGTCAGGGCTACGAGCAGTACTTC

D gene: TRBD2
V gene: TRBV4-3
CDR3 length: 15
J gene: TRBJ2-1
clone size: many
CDR3 protein: CASSHGSGADNEQFF
CDR3 DNA: TGCGCCAGCAGCCATGGTAGCGGGGCCGACAATGAGCAGTTCTTC

D gene: TRBD2
V gene: TRBV7-9
CDR3 length: 17
J gene: TRBJ2-3
clone size: many
CDR3 protein: CASSFLRIAGLGDTQYF
CDR3 DNA: TGTGCCAGCAGCTTTCTCCGTATAGCGGGGCTCGGAGATACGCAGTATTTT

D gene: -
V gene: TRBV14
CDR3 length: 14
J gene: TRBJ2-7
clone size: -
CDR3 protein: CASSQLGGPTKQYF
CDR3 DNA: TGTGCCAGCAGCCAGTTGGGCGGCCCTACGAAGCAGTACTTC

D gene: -
V gene: TRBV6-2/TRBV6-3
CDR3 length: 16
J gene: TRBJ2-3
clone size: -
CDR3 protein: CASSYVSASPVNTQYF
CDR3 DNA: TGTGCCAGCAGTTACGTGTCAGCGAGCCCCGTAAATACGCAGTATTTT

D gene: TRBD1
V gene: TRBV20-1
CDR3 length: 17
J gene: TRBJ2-4
clone size: many
CDR3 protein: CSARDGTVSLAKNIQYF
CDR3 DNA: TGCAGTGCTAGAGATGGGACAGTGAGTCTAGCCAAAAACATTCAGTACTTC

D gene: -
V gene: TRBV6-2/TRBV6-3
CDR3 length: 16
J gene: TRBJ2-2
clone size: many
CDR3 protein: CASSIYGTLNTGELFF
CDR3 DNA: TGTGCCAGCAGCATATACGGGACATTGAACACCGGGGAGCTGTTTTTT

D gene: -
V gene: TRBV29-1
CDR3 length: 12
J gene: TRBJ1-1
clone size: many
CDR3 protein: CSTSDPVMSAFF
CDR3 DNA: TGCAGCACATCGGACCCAGTAATGAGTGCTTTCTTT

D gene: -
V gene: TRBV5-1
CDR3 length: 18
J gene: TRBJ2-6
clone size: many
CDR3 protein: CASSIKGSVLPGANVLTF
CDR3 DNA: TGCGCCAGCAGCATCAAGGGGTCTGTCCTACCTGGGGCCAACGTCCTGACTTTC

D gene: -
V gene: TRBV10-2
CDR3 length: 14
J gene: TRBJ2-3
clone size: many
CDR3 protein: CASSTGTAPDTQYF
CDR3 DNA: TGCGCCAGCAGTACCGGGACGGCGCCAGATACGCAGTATTTT

D gene: TRBD1
V gene: TRBV7-2
CDR3 length: 15
J gene: TRBJ1-4
clone size: many
CDR3 protein: CASSLGTGAREKLFF
CDR3 DNA: TGTGCCAGCAGCTTAGGGACAGGGGCGAGAGAAAAACTGTTTTTT

D gene: -
V gene: TRBV5-4
CDR3 length: 16
J gene: TRBJ1-1
clone size: -
CDR3 protein: CASSQRTADLGTEAFF
CDR3 DNA: TGTGCCAGCAGTCAAAGGACGGCAGACCTTGGAACTGAAGCTTTCTTT

D gene: -
V gene: TRBV7-9
CDR3 length: 14
J gene: TRBJ2-1
clone size: many
CDR3 protein: CASSLRGISNEQFF
CDR3 DNA: TGTGCCAGCAGCTTACGTGGGATTAGCAATGAGCAGTTCTTC

D gene: -
V gene: TRBV5-1
CDR3 length: 13
J gene: TRBJ2-1
clone size: -
CDR3 protein: CAGSRSSYNEQFF
CDR3 DNA: TGCGCCGGCAGCCGTAGCTCCTACAACGAGCAGTTCTTC

D gene: -
V gene: TRBV4-3
CDR3 length: 13
J gene: TRBJ1-3
clone size: many
CDR3 protein: CASSPGSGNTIYF
CDR3 DNA: TGCGCCAGCAGCCCGGGCTCTGGAAACACCATATATTTT

D gene: TRBD1
V gene: TRBV20-1
CDR3 length: 15
J gene: TRBJ2-7
clone size: hyperexpanded
CDR3 protein: CSAPGQGSTSYEQYF
CDR3 DNA: TGCAGTGCCCCCGGACAGGGGTCGACCTCCTACGAGCAGTACTTC

D gene: -
V gene: TRBV6-2/TRBV6-3
CDR3 length: 14
J gene: TRBJ1-1
clone size: many
CDR3 protein: CASSPPSWNTEAFF
CDR3 DNA: TGTGCCAGCAGTCCCCCGAGCTGGAACACTGAAGCTTTCTTT

D gene: -
V gene: TRBV7-2
CDR3 length: 13
J gene: TRBJ1-1
clone size: medium-sized
CDR3 protein: CASSSSGAAEAFF
CDR3 DNA: TGTGCCAGCAGCTCGTCTGGGGCGGCTGAAGCTTTCTTT

D gene: TRBD1
V gene: TRBV20-1
CDR3 length: 14
J gene: TRBJ2-7
clone size: many
CDR3 protein: CSAPDRGRNYEQYF
CDR3 DNA: TGCAGTGCACCCGACAGGGGCCGAAACTACGAGCAGTACTTC

D gene: -
V gene: TRBV20-1
CDR3 length: 15
J gene: TRBJ1-5
clone size: -
CDR3 protein: CSARNAEDSNQPQHF
CDR3 DNA: TGCAGTGCTAGAAACGCGGAGGATAGCAATCAGCCCCAGCATTTT

D gene: -
V gene: TRBV20-1
CDR3 length: 12
J gene: TRBJ2-5
clone size: many
CDR3 protein: CSARRGVETQYF
CDR3 DNA: TGCAGTGCCAGGAGGGGGGTAGAGACCCAGTACTTC

D gene: TRBD2
V gene: TRBV20-1
CDR3 length: 16
J gene: TRBJ2-3
clone size: many
CDR3 protein: CSARRSGTTRTDTQYF
CDR3 DNA: TGCAGTGCTAGGCGGTCGGGGACTACCAGGACAGATACGCAGTATTTT

D gene: TRBD1
V gene: TRBV11-2
CDR3 length: 15
J gene: TRBJ1-1
clone size: many
CDR3 protein: CASSLSGTANTEAFF
CDR3 DNA: TGTGCCAGCAGCTTATCTGGGACAGCGAACACTGAAGCTTTCTTT

D gene: -
V gene: TRBV25-1
CDR3 length: 16
J gene: TRBJ2-7
clone size: -
CDR3 protein: CASSESTMAIGYEQYF
CDR3 DNA: TGTGCCAGCAGTGAATCCACTATGGCAATTGGCTACGAGCAGTACTTC

D gene: -
V gene: TRBV20-1
CDR3 length: 14
J gene: TRBJ2-3
clone size: medium-sized
CDR3 protein: CSAIPESGTDTQYF
CDR3 DNA: TGCAGTGCTATCCCAGAGTCCGGCACAGATACGCAGTATTTT

D gene: -
V gene: TRBV7-9
CDR3 length: 14
J gene: TRBJ1-4
clone size: few
CDR3 protein: CASSSGPAGEKLFF
CDR3 DNA: TGTGCCAGCAGTTCAGGACCAGCGGGAGAAAAACTGTTTTTT

D gene: -
V gene: TRBV20-1
CDR3 length: 15
J gene: TRBJ2-7
clone size: many
CDR3 protein: CSARDTASVSYEQYF
CDR3 DNA: TGCAGTGCTAGAGATACGGCTAGCGTCTCCTACGAGCAGTACTTC

D gene: -
V gene: TRBV29-1
CDR3 length: 13
J gene: TRBJ2-1
clone size: medium-sized
CDR3 protein: CSVDGREVNEQFF
CDR3 DNA: TGCAGCGTTGATGGGCGTGAGGTGAATGAGCAGTTCTTC

D gene: -
V gene: TRBV12-3/TRBV12-4
CDR3 length: 14
J gene: TRBJ2-1
clone size: -
CDR3 protein: CASSPPPLYNEQFF
CDR3 DNA: TGTGCCAGCAGTCCCCCCCCACTATACAATGAGCAGTTCTTC

D gene: TRBD2
V gene: TRBV20-1
CDR3 length: 15
J gene: TRBJ2-7
clone size: many
CDR3 protein: CSARDYRGVSYEQYF
CDR3 DNA: TGCAGTGCTAGGGACTACCGGGGGGTCTCCTACGAGCAGTACTTC

D gene: TRBD2
V gene: TRBV5-1
CDR3 length: 16
J gene: TRBJ2-7
clone size: -
CDR3 protein: CASSLLGLAGTYEHYF
CDR3 DNA: TGCGCCAGCAGCTTGCTTGGACTAGCGGGGACCTACGAGCACTACTTC

D gene: TRBD2
V gene: TRBV12-3/TRBV12-4
CDR3 length: 13
J gene: TRBJ2-5
clone size: many
CDR3 protein: CASSPGLQETQYF
CDR3 DNA: TGTGCCAGCAGTCCGGGACTACAAGAGACCCAGTACTTC

D gene: -
V gene: TRBV27
CDR3 length: 13
J gene: TRBJ1-5
clone size: many
CDR3 protein: CASGGTGNQPQHF
CDR3 DNA: TGTGCCAGCGGGGGGACCGGCAATCAGCCCCAGCATTTT

D gene: TRBD2
V gene: TRBV27
CDR3 length: 17
J gene: TRBJ2-5
clone size: few
CDR3 protein: CASSFGTSSGFQETQYF
CDR3 DNA: TGTGCCAGCAGTTTTGGCACGTCTAGCGGGTTCCAAGAGACCCAGTACTTC

D gene: TRBD2
V gene: TRBV20-1
CDR3 length: 15
J gene: TRBJ2-1
clone size: few
CDR3 protein: CSARQPGLAANEQFF
CDR3 DNA: TGCAGTGCTAGACAACCGGGACTAGCGGCCAATGAGCAGTTCTTC

D gene: -
V gene: TRBV6-1
CDR3 length: 12
J gene: TRBJ1-1
clone size: many
CDR3 protein: CASSIGLTEAFF
CDR3 DNA: TGTGCCAGCAGTATAGGGCTCACTGAAGCTTTCTTT

D gene: TRBD1
V gene: TRBV14
CDR3 length: 14
J gene: TRBJ2-3
clone size: many
CDR3 protein: CASSHRQGTDTQYF
CDR3 DNA: TGTGCCAGCAGCCACCGACAGGGAACAGATACGCAGTATTTT

D gene: -
V gene: TRBV12-3/TRBV12-4
CDR3 length: 12
J gene: TRBJ1-5
clone size: many
CDR3 protein: CASSLGHQPQHF
CDR3 DNA: TGTGCCAGCAGTTTGGGCCATCAGCCCCAGCATTTT

D gene: -
V gene: TRBV3-1
CDR3 length: 15
J gene: TRBJ1-5
clone size: -
CDR3 protein: CASSQGRGGIQPQHF
CDR3 DNA: TGTGCCAGCAGCCAAGGCAGGGGCGGAATTCAGCCCCAGCATTTT

D gene: -
V gene: TRBV19
CDR3 length: 15
J gene: TRBJ2-1
clone size: many
CDR3 protein: CASRPLLPAYNEQFF
CDR3 DNA: TGTGCCAGTAGGCCACTTTTGCCAGCCTACAATGAGCAGTTCTTC

D gene: TRBD1
V gene: TRBV24-1
CDR3 length: 16
J gene: TRBJ2-2
clone size: many
CDR3 protein: CATSDPGTGDTGELFF
CDR3 DNA: TGTGCCACCAGTGACCCCGGGACAGGGGACACCGGGGAGCTGTTTTTT

D gene: -
V gene: TRBV5-6
CDR3 length: 18
J gene: TRBJ2-6
clone size: -
CDR3 protein: CASTPFWVLMSGANVLTF
CDR3 DNA: TGTGCCAGCACCCCTTTTTGGGTCCTTATGTCTGGGGCCAACGTCCTGACTTTC

D gene: TRBD2
V gene: TRBV29-1
CDR3 length: 14
J gene: TRBJ2-1
clone size: many
CDR3 protein: CSVSGLVSYNEQFF
CDR3 DNA: TGCAGCGTCTCGGGACTAGTGTCCTACAATGAGCAGTTCTTC

D gene: -
V gene: TRBV7-8
CDR3 length: 16
J gene: TRBJ2-2
clone size: many
CDR3 protein: CASSILLRLNTGELFF
CDR3 DNA: TGTGCCAGCAGCATTCTACTTCGGTTGAACACCGGGGAGCTGTTTTTT